This T cell receptor beta chain is drawn from a study of a mutant IDH1 vaccine in newly diagnosed glioma. Overall study context: The start of vaccination came 4-6 weeks after radiotherapy alone, or with temozolomide cycles. The therapy given earlier, which was standard therapy, consisted of radiotherapy, temozolomide, or both, and most of the patients received both. The study, taken as a whole, reports: Across multiple MHC alleles, 93.3% of patients had vaccine-induced responses.

There are a few counts of this clone. The antigen is unknown. This table comes from immunoSEQ multiplex PCR, and its TCRdb copy is limited to in-frame clones, with some not included. Here the sample spans some 130,000 clones, 80% being singletons. Germline-derived CDR1 and CDR2 are SGHRS and YFSETQ. The CDR3 is 13 residues long. V was clipped by 2 bases and J by 1 base, with 6 bases between them. The time point is: week 11, during vaccination. Doses of 300 ug of mutant IDH1 20-mer peptide were given with topical imiquimod. This receptor was obtained from a man aged 40-50 years with glioma. This material consisted of PBMCs, taken from a glioma patient whose treatment included an IDH1 peptide vaccine. The chain joins TRBV5-1 to TRBJ1-1; D unresolved. CDR3: CASSFVQNTEAFF. CDR3 DNA sequence: TGCGCCAGCAGCTTCGTACAGAACACTGAAGCTTTCTTT.